The 28 T cell receptor beta chains below come from one sample, sequenced in a study of T-cell memory formation after mild COVID-19. Each CDR3 protein is one row after TCRdb ran MiXCR on the 5' RACE reads. Of around 450,000 distinct CDR3 sequences listed, 15% to 25% are singletons. Sample: PBMCs or a T cell subset sorted from them (not recorded which). The receptors were gathered from an adult woman who had mild COVID-19 (a few samples of this study predate the infection). Cell type and time point are not known.

The chain uses TRBV7-8 and TRBJ2-3, with TRBD2 matching over 8 bases. The V gene end was trimmed by 0 bases and the J gene end by 2 bases; junction bases not matched to a gene: 10. Germline V gene data show CDR1 as SGHVS and CDR2 as FQNEAQ. The CDR3 contains 18 residues. The CDR3, as DNA: TGTGCCAGCAGCTTAGCGAGTCGAGCGGGGGTTTCCACAGATACGCAGTATTTT. It codes for CASSLASRAGVSTDTQYF.

This clonotype was observed a few times. The V and J genes are TRBV2 and TRBJ2-1; the D gene is possibly TRBD1 (5 bases). The germline V gene has CDR1 SNHLY and CDR2 FYNNEI. Deletions cut 8 bases from V and 3 bases from J, with 14 bases between. The CDR3 extends over 14 amino acids. The CDR3 is CASFRAEYYNEQFF. Here the CDR3 DNA reads TGTGCCAGCTTCAGGGCAGAATACTACAATGAGCAGTTCTTC.

The chain has TRBV20-1 and TRBJ1-1; D is unresolved. This CDR3 comprises 13 residues. Trimming pared 5 bases from V and 1 base from J, leaving 11 bases between. Germline CDR1 reads DFQATT; CDR2 reads SNEGSKA (reference sequence). Written as DNA, the CDR3 is TGCAGTGCTCTCTTTGTTACGAACACTGAAGCTTTCTTT. It specifies CSALFVTNTEAFF.

The V call is TRBV9, the J call TRBJ2-1, with D uncertain. Per germline, CDR1 SGDLS and CDR2 YYNGEE. The V gene lost 2 bases and the J gene lost 4 bases, with 10 bases spanning the gap. This CDR3 comprises 14 residues. The CDR3: CASSVSELYNEQFF. DNA for the CDR3: TGTGCCAGCAGCGTTTCGGAATTGTACAATGAGCAGTTCTTC.

In this sample, this clonotype turned up many times. The V and J genes are TRBV7-9 and TRBJ2-1; no clear D gene. The V gene lost 1 base and the J gene lost 2 bases, with 9 bases spanning the gap. The germline gives CDR1 SEHNR, CDR2 FQNEAQ (reference sequence). This CDR3 region has 15 residues. The CDR3 region has the DNA TGTGCCAGCAGCTTAGGGGCTGCCCCCTACAATGAGCAGTTCTTC. This encodes CASSLGAAPYNEQFF. Together with reference TRBV7-9 and TRBJ2-1, the CDR3 gives the full variable domain: DTGVSQNPRHKITKRGQNVTFRCDPISEHNRLYWYRQTLGQGPEFLTYFQNEAQLEKSRLLSDRFSAERPKGSFSTLEIQRTEQGDSAMYLCASSLGAAPYNEQFFGPGTRLTVL.

This clonotype was counted ten times or more. This chain connects TRBV6-5 to TRBJ2-3; a weak D match, TRBD1 (5 bases). The CDR3 contains 13 residues. The V end lost 7 bases, the J end lost 8 bases, and 16 bases lay between the germline ends. Looked up from germline, CDR1 is MNHEY and CDR2 is SVGAGI. CDR3 loop: CASKRGPIGTQYF. The CDR3 DNA is TGTGCCAGCAAAAGGGGCCCGATCGGTACGCAGTATTTT.

The chain is built from TRBV7-8 and TRBJ2-5, with 9 bases matching TRBD2. Germline V CDR1 and CDR2: SGHVS, FQNEAQ. CDR3 length: 17 residues. After removal of 4 bases from V and 6 bases from J, the junction contained 15 bases not matched to a gene. CDR3 sequence (DNA): TGTGCCAGCAGCTCCCTAGCGGGATCCTCCGGGACCAAGACCCAGTACTTC. Protein: CASSSLAGSSGTKTQYF.

The rearrangement links TRBV24-1 to TRBJ2-1; TRBD1 matches 9 bases. This CDR3 spans 16 amino acids. Germline V CDR1 and CDR2: KGHDR, SFDVKD. The ends lost 5 bases at V and 5 bases at J; junction bases unmatched: 9. For the CDR3, the DNA is TGTGCCACCAGTGCCCTGGGACAGGGCACGGACAATGAGCAGTTCTTC. Translation gives CATSALGQGTDNEQFF.

The chain employs TRBV12-3 or TRBV12-4 and TRBJ2-7; tentative D call: TRBD2 (6 bases). The germline V and J ends were trimmed by 6 bases and 6 bases, with 18 bases remaining between them. CDR3 length equals 14 residues. CDR3 region: CASRRGRGATEQYF. The CDR3 DNA reads as TGTGCCAGCAGACGGGGGAGAGGGGCCACCGAGCAGTACTTC.

The chain links TRBV12-3 or TRBV12-4 to TRBJ2-3; no clear D gene. CDR3 length: 12 amino acids. V shed 4 bases and J shed 8 bases, with 10 bases lying between them. CDR3: CASSSARLTQYF. DNA of the CDR3: TGTGCCAGCAGTTCCGCGCGCCTTACGCAGTATTTT.

The sample holds a few counts of this clonotype. This chain links TRBV9 with TRBJ1-2; 9 bases agree with TRBD1. Trimming removed 5 bases from V and 6 bases from J; junction bases left unmatched: 5. The CDR3 consists of 13 residues. CDR1 is SGDLS, CDR2 YYNGEE, per germline. CDR3: CASRPGTGNGYTF. The CDR3 bases are TGTGCCAGCAGACCCGGGACAGGGAATGGCTACACCTTC.

CDR3 in DNA: TGTGCCAGCAGCTTAGAGCCAGGGACCAATCAGCCCCAGCATTTT. It translates to CASSLEPGTNQPQHF. V usage is TRBV7-2 and J usage is TRBJ1-5, with D possibly being TRBD1 (5 bases). The CDR3 has 15 residues. V lost 1 base, J lost 3 bases, and 10 bases lay in between. In germline, CDR1 is SGHTA, CDR2 FQGNSA.

CDR3: CASRGGDYGYTF. CDR3 DNA sequence: TGTGCCAGCAGAGGAGGGGACTATGGCTACACCTTC. The chain joins TRBV6-2 or TRBV6-3 to TRBJ1-2, with D tentatively TRBD1 (5 bases). V was shortened by 6 bases and J by 3 bases, with 8 bases between the two germline ends. The CDR3 extends over 12 amino acids. The germline V gene encodes CDR1 MNHEY and CDR2 SVGEGT.

The sample holds a few counts of this clonotype. This chain connects TRBV6-1 to TRBJ1-5, with TRBD1 as a possible D gene (6 bases). The CDR3 has 13 amino acids. Germline values: CDR1 MNHNS, CDR2 SASEGT. Trimming pared 8 bases from V and 0 bases from J, leaving 8 bases between. CDR3 DNA: TGTGCCAGCGGGACATTTAGCAATCAGCCCCAGCATTTT. Translating it yields CASGTFSNQPQHF.

V and J are TRBV6-5 and TRBJ2-1; 13 positions match TRBD2. V was clipped by 6 bases and J by 8 bases; unmatched bases: 10. The CDR3 totals 16 residues. Germline V gives CDR1 MNHEY, CDR2 SVGAGI. Here the CDR3 reads CASSPTSGRALDEQFF. As DNA, the CDR3 is TGTGCCAGCAGCCCTACTAGCGGGAGGGCCTTGGATGAGCAGTTCTTC.

The sample holds many counts of this clonotype. The CDR3 DNA follows: TGTGCCATCAGTGAGCAGGACCGGTATGGCTACACCTTC. This sequence encodes CAISEQDRYGYTF. The chain is built from TRBV10-3 and TRBJ1-2; D not certain. Germline CDR1 and CDR2: ENHRY and SYGVKD. Trimming removed 2 bases at V and 5 bases at J, with 9 bases between. The CDR3 has 13 residues.

This clonotype was seen a few times. The rearrangement joins TRBV7-2 to TRBJ1-2, with unresolved D. The CDR3 runs 11 residues. Germline lookup yields CDR1 SGHTA and CDR2 FQGNSA. Trimming pared 4 bases from V and 9 bases from J, leaving 9 bases between. This chain's CDR3 is CASSSQTSYTF. The CDR3 DNA is TGTGCCAGCAGCTCGCAGACGAGCTACACCTTC.

The V and J genes are TRBV9 and TRBJ2-5; a weak D match, TRBD1 (5 bases). Germline CDR1 and CDR2: SGDLS and YYNGEE. V was trimmed by 0 bases and J by 5 bases, leaving 11 bases between them. The CDR3 is 14 residues long. The CDR3, as DNA: TGTGCCAGCAGCGTAGCGGACAATCTGGAGACCCAGTACTTC. Amino acids: CASSVADNLETQYF.

This clonotype was detected only a few times. The chain joins TRBV7-9 to TRBJ2-7; D not certain. The CDR3 extends over 15 amino acids. Germline V gene data show CDR1 as SEHNR and CDR2 as FQNEAQ (reference sequence). The V end lost 3 bases, the J end lost 2 bases, and 14 bases lay between the germline ends. CDR3 nucleotide sequence: TGTGCCAGCAGCTTGGTAGGTGGGATGCCCTACGAGCAGTACTTC. It yields the protein CASSLVGGMPYEQYF.

The rearrangement joins TRBV5-5 to TRBJ1-1; 7 bases match TRBD1. Germline V gene sequence: CDR1 SGHKS, CDR2 YYEKEE (reference sequence). J was trimmed by 4 bases and V by 0 bases; bases with no gene match: 3. CDR3 length equals 14 residues. The CDR3 spells CASSLDWDSTEAFF. The CDR3 DNA sequence: TGTGCCAGCAGCTTGGATTGGGACAGCACTGAAGCTTTCTTT.

This clonotype was found a few times. The rearrangement links TRBV30 to TRBJ1-1; D not certain. V was trimmed by 0 bases and J by 1 base, leaving 12 bases between them. This CDR3 has 15 residues. Germline V gene lookup returns CDR1 GTSNPN and CDR2 SVGIG (reference sequence). The CDR3 loop reads CAWSVTLLKNTEAFF. Here the CDR3 DNA reads TGTGCCTGGAGTGTGACTCTCCTAAAGAACACTGAAGCTTTCTTT.

There are a few counts of this clonotype. This rearrangement joins TRBV30 to TRBJ1-2, with TRBD1 as a possible D gene (5 bases). Germline loops: CDR1 GTSNPN, CDR2 SVGIG (reference sequence). Deletions cut 3 bases from V and 3 bases from J, with 20 bases between. The CDR3 covers 16 residues. The CDR3 bases are TGTGCCTGGAGCCCTGATCGAGGGGACCTCTACTATGGCTACACCTTC. It specifies CAWSPDRGDLYYGYTF.

Ten or more counts support this clonotype. This chain joins TRBV5-1 and TRBJ1-1; D unclear. CDR1 and CDR2 (germline): SGHRS, YFSETQ. Trimming removed 0 bases from V and 0 bases from J, with 3 bases in between. The CDR3 consists of 13 residues. In nucleotides, the CDR3 is TGCGCCAGCAGCTTGGTGGTGAACACTGAAGCTTTCTTT. This codes for CASSLVVNTEAFF.

The gene calls are TRBV5-1 and TRBJ1-1; D is perhaps TRBD1 (5 bases). Germline V gives CDR1 SGHRS, CDR2 YFSETQ. Trimming cost V 5 bases and J 0 bases, with 14 bases left between them. CDR3 length equals 15 residues. The CDR3 protein is CASRGAQVVNTEAFF. The CDR3 region has the DNA TGCGCCAGCAGAGGAGCACAGGTGGTGAACACTGAAGCTTTCTTT.

V gene TRBV20-1 combines with J gene TRBJ1-2; 7 nucleotides agree with TRBD1. The germline V gene encodes CDR1 DFQATT and CDR2 SNEGSKA (reference sequence). V was pared by 6 bases and J by 4 bases, with 11 bases of the junction left unmatched. This CDR3 is 14 amino acids long. The CDR3 loop reads CSATQGPRSYGYTF. The CDR3 DNA sequence: TGCAGTGCCACACAGGGGCCTAGGAGCTATGGCTACACCTTC.

This clonotype was counted at least ten times. The chain couples TRBV7-3 to TRBJ2-1; 7 nucleotides agree with TRBD1. J gave up 0 bases and V 5 bases, and 4 bases lay outside the gene matches. CDR1 is SGHTA and CDR2 is FQGTGA in the germline V gene. The CDR3 runs 15 residues. CDR3 nucleotides: TGTGCCAGCAGCGAGGGACAGAGCTCCTACAATGAGCAGTTCTTC. Translation: CASSEGQSSYNEQFF.

This clonotype was seen a handful of times. The chain links TRBV5-1 to TRBJ2-7; D may be TRBD1 (7 bases). The germline gives CDR1 SGHRS, CDR2 YFSETQ. Trimming stripped 3 bases from V and 6 bases from J, with 19 bases between. The CDR3 is made up of 15 amino acids. The CDR3, as DNA: TGCGCCAGCAGCTCCCAGGAGGGGGCATTGGGCGAGCAGTACTTC. Translated, it gives CASSSQEGALGEQYF.

There are a few counts of this clonotype. The chain has TRBV4-1 and TRBJ1-2, with D perhaps matching TRBD1 (6 bases). V was pared by 2 bases and J by 2 bases, with 15 bases between. The germline gives CDR1 MGHRA, CDR2 YSYEKL. This CDR3 contains 16 residues. The CDR3 reads CASSQRGPGANYGYTF. DNA for the CDR3: TGCGCCAGCAGCCAACGGGGGCCTGGAGCAAACTATGGCTACACCTTC.